A selection of T cell receptor beta chains follows, all from one sample in a study of T cell repertoires in cytomegalovirus infection. TCRdb reprocessed the reads via MiXCR and lists one record per CDR3 protein. The sample has around 250,000 distinct CDR3 sequences; around 15% are singletons. Sample: CD8+ T cells from PBMCs. These receptors originate from a human donor in good health (CMV status not recorded). Some clones in this sample may be carry-over from other donors' samples. Each CDR3 is given with its conserved first and last residue. The D gene is left open where the match is weak. Clone size is given for some rows only: seen once, a few or many times, or a class if the clone is expanded.

J gene	clone size	D gene	V gene	CDR3 protein	CDR3 DNA
TRBJ2-1	many	.	TRBV27	CASSHSTTPILF	TGTGCCAGCAGTCACTCGACTACCCCCATACTCTTC
TRBJ2-2	few	.	TRBV3-1	CASSPRAKTNTGELFF	TGTGCCAGCAGTCCCCGGGCCAAAACGAACACCGGGGAGCTGTTTTTT
TRBJ2-6	.	.	TRBV11-2	CASRIDGANVLTF	TGTGCCAGCAGGATTGACGGGGCCAACGTCCTGACTTTC
TRBJ1-5	.	.	TRBV6-2/TRBV6-3	CASSYLGRVSQPQHF	TGTGCCAGCAGTTACTTGGGCAGGGTTTCTCAGCCCCAGCATTTT
TRBJ1-1	many	TRBD1	TRBV11-2	CASSLTGGITEAFF	TGTGCCAGCAGCTTAACAGGGGGGATTACTGAAGCTTTCTTT
TRBJ1-1	few	TRBD1	TRBV6-2/TRBV6-3	CASSSWTGGTEAFF	TGTGCCAGCAGTTCCTGGACAGGGGGCACTGAAGCTTTCTTT
TRBJ2-1	few	TRBD2	TRBV5-5	CASSQGLAGFTLSYNEQFF	TGTGCCAGCAGCCAGGGACTAGCGGGATTTACACTCTCCTACAATGAGCAGTTCTTC
TRBJ1-1	few	.	TRBV9	CASSADLMGARGEFF	TGTGCCAGCAGCGCGGACTTGATGGGGGCGCGGGGAGAATTCTTT
TRBJ2-2	few	.	TRBV5-6	CASSLRPGGRMNGELFF	TGTGCCAGCAGCTTGCGCCCCGGGGGGCGAATGAACGGGGAGCTGTTTTTT
TRBJ2-1	few	TRBD2	TRBV6-1	CASSAPASGTYNEQFF	TGTGCCAGCAGCGCCCCCGCTAGCGGGACTTACAATGAGCAGTTCTTC
TRBJ1-4	few	TRBD1	TRBV7-9	CASSLLTGANEKLFF	TGTGCCAGCAGCTTACTGACAGGGGCGAATGAAAAACTGTTTTTT
TRBJ1-1	.	.	TRBV6-1	CASSEARQVGEAFF	TGTGCCAGCAGTGAAGCCCGGCAGGTTGGCGAAGCTTTCTTT
TRBJ1-1	many	TRBD1	TRBV6-2/TRBV6-3	CASSYPFGQGALEQHVAFF	TGTGCCAGCAGTTACCCTTTCGGACAGGGGGCCCTTGAGCAGCACGTAGCTTTCTTT
TRBJ1-2	.	.	TRBV7-9	CASSLGASGYTF	TGTGCCAGCAGCTTGGGGGCGAGTGGCTACACCTTC
TRBJ1-1	many	.	TRBV19	CATGPRANTEAFF	TGTGCCACGGGGCCGAGGGCGAACACTGAAGCTTTCTTT
TRBJ1-5	few	.	TRBV27	CASSSEESQPQHF	TGTGCCAGCAGTTCAGAAGAGAGTCAGCCCCAGCATTTT
TRBJ2-2	few	.	TRBV5-3	CARRYAETENTGELFF	TGTGCCAGAAGGTATGCGGAGACAGAGAACACCGGGGAGCTGTTTTTT
TRBJ2-1	many	TRBD2	TRBV7-9	CASSQVSSGAEQFF	TGTGCCAGCAGCCAGGTGTCTAGCGGGGCTGAGCAGTTCTTC